The 13 T cell receptor beta chains given below trace back to one sample, sequenced in a study of shared clonotypes between healthy human individuals. CD45RO negativity and positive selection for CCR7 defined naive CD8 cells, a population that excluded terminally differentiated effector memory CD45RA+ cells. Data came from immunoSEQ multiplex PCR; TCRdb stores just in-frame clones and leaves some out. The sample gives some 2.1 million clones, roughly 94% of which show up once; 0.9% to 1.3% is in the top ten. The sequenced sample consisted of naive CD8+ T cells sorted from blood. These TCRs come from a man aged 18 to 29 in good health.

On this clone itself: Within the sample, other DNA sequences also encode this same CDR3. CDR3: CASSSAGVGYTF. The DNA for the CDR3 is TGTGCCAGCAGTTCGGCCGGGGTAGGCTACACCTTC. The chain has TRBV6-5 and TRBJ1-2; D remains unclear. V was cut by 4 bases and J by 8 bases, with 11 bases left in between. CDR1 is MNHEY and CDR2 is SVGAGI in the germline V gene. This CDR3 spans 12 amino acids.

This chain joins TRBV7-9 and TRBJ2-5, with TRBD2 as a possible D gene (7 bases). This CDR3 contains 15 residues. In germline, CDR1 is SEHNR, CDR2 FQNEAQ (reference sequence). Trimming cost V 1 base and J 10 bases, with 19 bases left between them. This CDR3 reads CASSLGGGGTSSQYF. DNA for the CDR3: TGTGCCAGCAGCTTAGGGGGCGGGGGCACCTCGAGCCAGTACTTC.

In this sample, this clone turned up once. The chain joins TRBV15 to TRBJ2-3, with 7 bases matching TRBD2. The ends lost 5 bases at V and 10 bases at J; junction bases unmatched: 15. From germline, CDR1 is LNHNV and CDR2 YYDKDF (reference sequence). This CDR3 region has 15 residues. CDR3 amino acids: CATSGPPSGLGPQYF. CDR3 nucleotides: TGTGCCACCAGCGGGCCCCCGTCAGGACTAGGACCGCAGTATTTT. Full variable domain (missing parts from reference TRBV15 and TRBJ2-3): DAMVIQNPRYQVTQFGKPVTLSCSQTLNHNVMYWYQQKSSQAPKLLFHYYDKDFNNEADTPDNFQSRRPNTSFCFLDIRSPGLGDTAMYLCATSGPPSGLGPQYFGPGTRLTVL.

Points on this clone: The same CDR3 is also encoded by other DNA sequences in this sample. The chain joins TRBV6-6 to TRBJ2-1; a possible D gene is TRBD2 (6 bases). The CDR3 contains 13 residues. Deletions cut 2 bases from V and 7 bases from J, with 9 bases between. Germline CDR1 is MNHNY and CDR2 is SVGAGI (reference sequence). CDR3 nucleotides: TGTGCCAGCAGTTACCCCGGGGGTAATGAGCAGTTCTTC. It specifies CASSYPGGNEQFF.

The chain uses TRBV10-2 and TRBJ2-1, with 9 bases identical to TRBD2. The ends lost 3 bases at V and 4 bases at J; junction bases unmatched: 4. The germline CDR1 and CDR2 sequences are WSHSY and SAAADI. This CDR3 comprises 15 residues. For the CDR3, the DNA is TGCGCCAGCAGTGACTGGCTAGCGGGGTACAATGAGCAGTTCTTC. This translates into CASSDWLAGYNEQFF.

The chain carries TRBV7-9 and TRBJ1-2; D is undetermined. This CDR3 comprises 11 residues. Germline assignment: CDR1 SEHNR and CDR2 FQNEAQ (reference sequence). V lost 11 bases and J lost 1, with 8 bases in between. The CDR3 sequence is CAVGFNYGYTF. The CDR3 DNA reads as TGTGCCGTGGGGTTTAACTATGGCTACACCTTC.

V gene TRBV10-3 combines with J gene TRBJ2-7, with D possibly matching TRBD1 (6 bases). This CDR3 has 16 residues. Germline CDR1 reads ENHRY; CDR2 reads SYGVKD. Deletions cut 7 bases from V and 2 bases from J, with 21 bases between. CDR3 region: CAIKVGQDSGTYEQYF. DNA for the CDR3: TGTGCCATCAAGGTTGGGCAGGACAGCGGAACCTACGAGCAGTACTTC.

The V and J genes are TRBV2 and TRBJ2-3, with 9 bases lining up with TRBD2. The CDR3 is made up of 14 amino acids. Germline V gene lookup returns CDR1 SNHLY and CDR2 FYNNEI. J gave up 4 bases and V 5 bases, and 4 bases lay outside the gene matches. CDR3: CASSLAGGPDTQYF. The DNA for the CDR3 is TGTGCCAGCAGTCTCGCGGGGGGGCCAGATACGCAGTATTTT.

The chain joins TRBV10-3 to TRBJ2-7, with D possibly TRBD1 on 6 matching bases. Germline CDR1 and CDR2: ENHRY and SYGVKD. V was clipped by 10 bases and J by 3 bases, with 22 bases between them. There are 15 residues in the CDR3. CDR3 nucleotide sequence: TGTGCCACTATGGAACCGGGACACGAAGGCTACGAGCAGTACTTC. Protein product: CATMEPGHEGYEQYF.

The gene calls are TRBV2 and TRBJ2-7; possibly TRBD2 for D (5 bases). The V end was cut by 8 bases, the J end by 5 bases, with 10 bases between. There are 11 residues in the CDR3. In germline, CDR1 is SNHLY, CDR2 FYNNEI. The CDR3 sequence: CASGSEHEQYF. As DNA, the CDR3 is TGTGCCAGCGGGAGCGAACACGAGCAGTACTTC.

V gene TRBV18 combines with J gene TRBJ2-2; D is perhaps TRBD1 (5 bases). V was clipped by 2 bases and J by 7 bases, with 23 bases between them. CDR3 size: 18 residues. Germline V gives CDR1 KGHSH, CDR2 LQKENI. Here the CDR3 reads CASSPYARASFVGGELFF. The CDR3 DNA reads TGTGCCAGCTCACCATATGCCAGGGCCTCGTTTGTTGGCGGGGAGCTGTTTTTT.

The genes are TRBV18 and TRBJ2-1, with TRBD1 as a possible D gene (6 bases). The CDR3 runs to 16 residues. Looked up from germline, CDR1 is KGHSH and CDR2 is LQKENI. Deletions cut 3 bases from V and 8 bases from J, with 20 bases between. The CDR3 DNA reads TGTGCCAGCTCACCCCTCCACAGGGACCTTAGGGATGAGCAGTTCTTC. Protein sequence: CASSPLHRDLRDEQFF. Full variable domain (rest looked up from reference TRBV18 and TRBJ2-1): NAGVMQNPRHLVRRRGQEARLRCSPMKGHSHVYWYRQLPEEGLKFMVYLQKENIIDESGMPKERFSAEFPKEGPSILRIQQVVRGDSAAYFCASSPLHRDLRDEQFFGPGTRLTVL.

For this clone: At one end, the junction sequence differs from germline, possibly due to a read error. The V call is TRBV27, the J call TRBJ2-1; TRBD2 matches at 12 bases. CDR1 and CDR2 from the germline V gene are MNHEY and SMNVEV (reference sequence). The CDR3 sequence is 15 residues long. In nucleotides, the CDR3 is TGTGCCAGCAGTGTATCTAGCGGGAGGGTAGATGAGCAGTTCTTC. Protein product: CASSVSSGRVDEQFF.